This TCR beta chain derives from a study of cytomegalovirus exposure and HLA in healthy donors. About this clone itself: Its antigen is undetermined.

Study conclusions and caveats: CMV antigen specificity of a few CMV-associated chains was confirmed in vitro.

The CDR3 sequence is 14 residues long. The germline gives CDR1 SGHNT, CDR2 YYREEE (reference sequence). Trimming left V 0 bases short and J 1 base short, with 4 bases between. Researchers ran the PCR with 60 Vbeta and 13 Jbeta primers. Measured with immunoSEQ multiplex PCR; TCRdb has only the in-frame clones, and not every one. This table holds about 140,000 clones, around 84% found once. The donors comprised healthy bone marrow donors. Input material: PBMCs. This sequence joins TRBV5-4 and TRBJ2-2; D is ambiguous. The clonotype was recovered from a boy between 2 and 10 years old in good health and CMV-seronegative. The CDR3 loop is CASSLGGNTGELFF. In nucleotides, the CDR3 is TGTGCCAGCAGCTTGGGAGGGAACACCGGGGAGCTGTTTTTT.